Following are 3 T cell receptor beta chains from one sample sequenced in a study of blood T cell repertoires in COVID-19. The table came from immunoSEQ multiplex PCR; TCRdb's copy has only in-frame clones and leaves some out. This sample has roughly 220,000 clones, with 80% to 85% found just once. What was sequenced was peripheral blood. Receptors originate from a woman aged 60-75 years with acute or convalescent COVID-19.

J is TRBJ2-6 and V is TRBV7-6; D perhaps matches TRBD2 (7 bases). V shed 1 base and J shed 1 base, with 14 bases lying between them. The CDR3 loop spans 18 amino acids. Looked up from germline, CDR1 is SGHVS and CDR2 is FNYEAQ. The CDR3 loop reads CASSLEWGGPSGANVLTF. CDR3 nucleotides: TGTGCCAGCAGCTTAGAGTGGGGGGGCCCTTCTGGGGCCAACGTCCTGACTTTC.

Regarding this clone: Compared with germline, one end of the junction differs, possibly owing to a read error. This chain uses TRBV6-1 with TRBJ1-5, with no clear D. Per germline, CDR1 MNHNS and CDR2 SASEGT. CDR3 size: 16 residues. The CDR3 DNA reads TGTGCCAGCAGTGAGTACTTCCTAGCGGGCAATCGGCCCCAGCATTTT. Its protein product is CASSEYFLAGNRPQHF.

V is TRBV2 and J is TRBJ2-1, with TRBD2 as a possible D gene (6 bases). From germline, CDR1 is SNHLY and CDR2 FYNNEI. Trimming shortened V by 3 bases and J by 10 bases, and 10 bases separated the two germline ends. CDR3 length: 12 residues. The CDR3, as DNA: TGTGCCAGCAGTGAGGACTATGGGGAGCAGTTCTTC. It translates to CASSEDYGEQFF.